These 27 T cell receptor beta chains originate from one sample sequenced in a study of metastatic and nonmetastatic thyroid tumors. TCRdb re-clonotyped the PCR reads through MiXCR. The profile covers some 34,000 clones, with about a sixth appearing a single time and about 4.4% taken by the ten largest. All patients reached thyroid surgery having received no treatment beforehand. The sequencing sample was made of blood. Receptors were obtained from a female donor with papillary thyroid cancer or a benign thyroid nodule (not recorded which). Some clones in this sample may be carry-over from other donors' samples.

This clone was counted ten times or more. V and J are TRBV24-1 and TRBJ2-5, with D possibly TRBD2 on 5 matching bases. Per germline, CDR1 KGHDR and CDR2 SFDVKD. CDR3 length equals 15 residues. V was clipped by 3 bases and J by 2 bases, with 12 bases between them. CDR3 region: CATSDPTRVQETQYF. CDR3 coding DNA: TGTGCCACCAGTGATCCAACTAGAGTACAAGAGACCCAGTACTTC.

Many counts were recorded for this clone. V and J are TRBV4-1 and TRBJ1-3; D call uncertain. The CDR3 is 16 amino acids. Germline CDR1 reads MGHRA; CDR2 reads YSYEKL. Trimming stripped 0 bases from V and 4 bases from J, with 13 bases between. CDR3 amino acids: CASSQDSPDWGNTIYF. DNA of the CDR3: TGCGCCAGCAGCCAAGATTCACCCGATTGGGGAAACACCATATATTTT.

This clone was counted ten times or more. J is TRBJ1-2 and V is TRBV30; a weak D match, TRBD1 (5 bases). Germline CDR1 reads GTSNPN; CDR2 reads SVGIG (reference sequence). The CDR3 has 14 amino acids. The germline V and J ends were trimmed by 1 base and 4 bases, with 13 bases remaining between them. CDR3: CAWSAGSHGYGYTF. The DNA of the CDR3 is TGTGCCTGGAGTGCAGGGAGTCATGGCTATGGCTACACCTTC. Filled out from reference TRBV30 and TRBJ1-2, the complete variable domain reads SQTIHQWPATLVQPVGSPLSLECTVEGTSNPNLYWYRQAAGRGLQLLFYSVGIGQISSEVPQNLSASRPQDRQFILSSKKLLLSDSGFYLCAWSAGSHGYGYTFGSGTRLTVV.

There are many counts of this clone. The CDR3 bases are TGTGCCAGCAGCCCTGGGACTTCCCACACCGGGGAGCTGTTTTTT. Translating it yields CASSPGTSHTGELFF. V gene TRBV4-2 combines with J gene TRBJ2-2; possibly TRBD2 for D (6 bases). Germline V CDR1 and CDR2: LGHNA, YNFKEQ. Trimming took 4 bases from V and 3 from J, leaving 12 bases between them. This CDR3 is built from 15 residues.

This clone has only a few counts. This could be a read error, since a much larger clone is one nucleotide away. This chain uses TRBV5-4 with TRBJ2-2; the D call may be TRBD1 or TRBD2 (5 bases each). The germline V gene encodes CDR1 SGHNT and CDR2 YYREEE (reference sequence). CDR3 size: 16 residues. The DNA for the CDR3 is TGTGCCAGCAGCCCCGAGCTAGCCCCTGGGACCGTGGAGCTGTTTTTT. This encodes CASSPELAPGTVELFF.

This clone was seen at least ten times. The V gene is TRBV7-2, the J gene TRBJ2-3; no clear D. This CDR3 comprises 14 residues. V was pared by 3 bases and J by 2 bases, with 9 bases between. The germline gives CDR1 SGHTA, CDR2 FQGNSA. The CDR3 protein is CASSLVYFTDTQYF. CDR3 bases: TGTGCCAGCAGCTTGGTCTACTTCACAGATACGCAGTATTTT.

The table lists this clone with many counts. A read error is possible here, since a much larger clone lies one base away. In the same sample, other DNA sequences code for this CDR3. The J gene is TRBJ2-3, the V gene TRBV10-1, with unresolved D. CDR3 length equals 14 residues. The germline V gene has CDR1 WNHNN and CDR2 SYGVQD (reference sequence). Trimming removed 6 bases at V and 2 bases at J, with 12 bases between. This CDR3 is CASSRQVATDTQYF. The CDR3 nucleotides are TGCGCCAGCAGCAGGCAGGTAGCCACAGATACGCAGTATTTT.

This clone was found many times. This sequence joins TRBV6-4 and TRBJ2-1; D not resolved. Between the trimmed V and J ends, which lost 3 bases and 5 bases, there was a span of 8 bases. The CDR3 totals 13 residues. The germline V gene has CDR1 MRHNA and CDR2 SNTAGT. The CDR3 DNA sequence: TGTGCCAGCAGTGAGGGTCCGAACAATGAGCAGTTCTTC. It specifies CASSEGPNNEQFF.

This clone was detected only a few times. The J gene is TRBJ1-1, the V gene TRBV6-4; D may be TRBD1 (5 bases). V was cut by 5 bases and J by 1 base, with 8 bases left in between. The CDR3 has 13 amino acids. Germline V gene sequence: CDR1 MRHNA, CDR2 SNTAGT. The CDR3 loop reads CASSWDWNTEAFF. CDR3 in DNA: TGTGCCAGCAGTTGGGACTGGAACACTGAAGCTTTCTTT.

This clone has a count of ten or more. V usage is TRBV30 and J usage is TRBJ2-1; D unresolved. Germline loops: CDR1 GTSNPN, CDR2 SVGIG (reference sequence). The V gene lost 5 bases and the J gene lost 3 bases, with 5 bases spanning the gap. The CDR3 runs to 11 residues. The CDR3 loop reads CAWVFYNEQFF. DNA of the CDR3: TGTGCCTGGGTGTTCTACAATGAGCAGTTCTTC.

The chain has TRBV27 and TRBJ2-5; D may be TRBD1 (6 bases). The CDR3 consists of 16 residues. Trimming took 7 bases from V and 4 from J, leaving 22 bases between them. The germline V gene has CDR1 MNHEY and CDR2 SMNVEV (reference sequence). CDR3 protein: CASISQDRWLVETQYF. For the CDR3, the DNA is TGTGCCAGCATTTCACAAGACAGGTGGCTGGTAGAGACCCAGTACTTC.

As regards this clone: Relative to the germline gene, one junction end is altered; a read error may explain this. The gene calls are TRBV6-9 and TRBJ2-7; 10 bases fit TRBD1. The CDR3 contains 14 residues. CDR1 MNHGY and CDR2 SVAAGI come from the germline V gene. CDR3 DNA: TGCTCCAGCATCTCCGGGACAGGGGTCTACGAGCAGTACTTC. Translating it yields CSSISGTGVYEQYF.

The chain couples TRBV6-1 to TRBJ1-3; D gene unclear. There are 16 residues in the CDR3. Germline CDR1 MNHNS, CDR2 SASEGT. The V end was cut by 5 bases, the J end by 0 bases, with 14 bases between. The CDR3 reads CASSQAVSRSGNTIYF. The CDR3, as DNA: TGTGCCAGCAGTCAGGCCGTGTCTCGCTCTGGAAACACCATATATTTT.

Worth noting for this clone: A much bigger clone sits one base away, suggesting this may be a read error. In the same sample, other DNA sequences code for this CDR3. DNA of the CDR3: TGTGCCAGTAGAGGGACGGGAGAGTTAGCAAAAAACATTCAGTACTTC. Encoded protein: CASRGTGELAKNIQYF. The chain links TRBV19 to TRBJ2-4; D might be TRBD2 (6 bases). The V and J ends lost 6 bases and 4 bases respectively, with 19 bases between them. Germline CDR1 and CDR2: LNHDA and SQIVND (reference sequence). There are 16 residues in the CDR3.

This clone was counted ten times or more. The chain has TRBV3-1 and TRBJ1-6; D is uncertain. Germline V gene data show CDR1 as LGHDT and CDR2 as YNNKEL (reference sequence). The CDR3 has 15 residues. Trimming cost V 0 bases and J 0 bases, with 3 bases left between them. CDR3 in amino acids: CASSQESSYNSPLHF. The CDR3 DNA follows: TGTGCCAGCAGCCAAGAGAGCTCCTATAATTCACCCCTCCACTTT. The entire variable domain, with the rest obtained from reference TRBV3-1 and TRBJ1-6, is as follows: DTAVSQTPKYLVTQMGNDKSIKCEQNLGHDTMYWYKQDSKKFLKIMFSYNNKELIINETVPNRFSPKSPDKAHLNLHINSLELGDSAVYFCASSQESSYNSPLHFGNGTRLTVT.

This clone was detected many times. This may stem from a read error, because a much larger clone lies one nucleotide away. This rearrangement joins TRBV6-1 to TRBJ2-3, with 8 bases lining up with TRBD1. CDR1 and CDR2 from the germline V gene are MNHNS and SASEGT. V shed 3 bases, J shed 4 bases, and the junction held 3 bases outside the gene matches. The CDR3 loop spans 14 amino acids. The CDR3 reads CASSDGQGPDTQYF. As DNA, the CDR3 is TGTGCCAGCAGTGACGGACAGGGCCCAGATACGCAGTATTTT.

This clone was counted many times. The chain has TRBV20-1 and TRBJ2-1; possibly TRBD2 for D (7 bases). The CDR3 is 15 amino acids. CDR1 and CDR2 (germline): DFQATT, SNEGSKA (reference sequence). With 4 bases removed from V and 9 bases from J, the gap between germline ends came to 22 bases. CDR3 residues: CSATLGGGGSPEQFF. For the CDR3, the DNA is TGCAGTGCTACCCTCGGGGGAGGGGGTTCCCCTGAGCAGTTCTTC.

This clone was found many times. The CDR3 bases are TGTGCCAGCAGTCCGGGAGCTAGCGGATCGGAGACCCAGTACTTC. Its protein product is CASSPGASGSETQYF. The genes are TRBV6-1 and TRBJ2-5; 7 bases map to TRBD2. The CDR3 spans 15 residues. Germline CDR1 is MNHNS and CDR2 is SASEGT. V dropped 5 bases and J dropped 5; count of bases not matched to a gene: 11.

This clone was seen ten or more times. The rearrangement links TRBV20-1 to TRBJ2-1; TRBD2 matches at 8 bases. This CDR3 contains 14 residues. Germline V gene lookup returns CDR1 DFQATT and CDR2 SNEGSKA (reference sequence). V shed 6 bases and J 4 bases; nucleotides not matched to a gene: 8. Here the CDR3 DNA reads TGCAGTGCCCCCCCAAGCGGGGGTTACAATGAGCAGTTCTTC. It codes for CSAPPSGGYNEQFF.

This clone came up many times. CDR3 DNA: TGTGCCAGCAGCTTGGACAGGGACACTGAAGCTTTCTTT. This gives the protein CASSLDRDTEAFF. The genes are TRBV7-3 and TRBJ1-1; 8 bases are shared with TRBD1. Germline lookup yields CDR1 SGHTA and CDR2 FQGTGA. There are 13 residues in the CDR3. V trimming: 3 bases; J trimming: 3 bases; junction bases outside the gene matches: 0.

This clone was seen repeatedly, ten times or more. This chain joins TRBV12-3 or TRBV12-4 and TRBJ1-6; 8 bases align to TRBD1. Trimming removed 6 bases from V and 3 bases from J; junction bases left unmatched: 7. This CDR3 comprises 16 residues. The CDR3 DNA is TGTGCCAGCAGAAGACGCACAGGGGGCTATAATTCACCCCTCCACTTT. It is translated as CASRRRTGGYNSPLHF.

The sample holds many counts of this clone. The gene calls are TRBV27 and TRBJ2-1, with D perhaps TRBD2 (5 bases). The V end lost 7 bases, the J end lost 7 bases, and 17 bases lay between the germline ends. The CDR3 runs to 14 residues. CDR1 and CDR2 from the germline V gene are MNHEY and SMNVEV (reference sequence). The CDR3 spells CASTPSGEGNEQFF. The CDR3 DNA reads TGTGCCAGCACTCCCAGCGGAGAAGGGAATGAGCAGTTCTTC.

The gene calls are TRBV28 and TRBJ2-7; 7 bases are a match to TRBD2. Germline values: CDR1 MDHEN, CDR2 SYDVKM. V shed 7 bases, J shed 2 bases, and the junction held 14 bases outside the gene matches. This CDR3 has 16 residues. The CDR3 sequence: CASTLGGVEQTYEQYF. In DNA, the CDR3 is TGTGCCAGCACCTTGGGGGGGGTGGAACAGACCTACGAGCAGTACTTC.

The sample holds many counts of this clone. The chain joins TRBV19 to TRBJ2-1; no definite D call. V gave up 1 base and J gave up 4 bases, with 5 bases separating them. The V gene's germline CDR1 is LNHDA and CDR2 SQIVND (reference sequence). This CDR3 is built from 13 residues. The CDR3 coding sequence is TGTGCCAGTAGTATAGTAGGTTACAATGAGCAGTTCTTC. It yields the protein CASSIVGYNEQFF.

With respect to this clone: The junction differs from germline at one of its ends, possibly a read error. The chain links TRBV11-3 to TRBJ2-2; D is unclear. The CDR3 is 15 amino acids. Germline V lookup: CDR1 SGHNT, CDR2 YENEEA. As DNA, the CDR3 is TGTGCCAGCAGCTTAGAGGGCGCGAACACCGTGGAGCTATTTTTT. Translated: CASSLEGANTVELFF. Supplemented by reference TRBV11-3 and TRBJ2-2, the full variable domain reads EAGVVQSPRYKIIEKKQPVAFWCNPISGHNTLYWYLQNLGQGPELLIRYENEEAVDDSQLPKDRFSAERLKGVDSTLKIQPAELGDSAVYLCASSLEGANTVELFFGEGSRLTVL.

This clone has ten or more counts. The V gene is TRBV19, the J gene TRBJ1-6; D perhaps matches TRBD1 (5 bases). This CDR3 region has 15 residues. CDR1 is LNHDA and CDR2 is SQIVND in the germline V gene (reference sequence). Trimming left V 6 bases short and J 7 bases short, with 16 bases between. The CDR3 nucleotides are TGTGCCAGTAGCCGATACGGGGGACTCAATTCACCCCTCCACTTT. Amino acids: CASSRYGGLNSPLHF.

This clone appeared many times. The CDR3 here is CASSLEFGRTNTEAFF. DNA for the CDR3: TGTGCCAGCAGCTTAGAATTCGGCCGGACAAACACTGAAGCTTTCTTT. This sequence joins TRBV11-2 and TRBJ1-1; possibly TRBD1 for D (5 bases). Trimming took off 0 bases at V and 2 bases at J, with 13 bases between the two ends. The CDR3 totals 16 residues. Germline assignment: CDR1 SGHAT and CDR2 FQNNGV.